The 9 T cell receptor beta chains presented below share a single source sample, sequenced in a study of CD8 T cells in Susac syndrome. RNA totalling roughly 0.45 to 1 ug underwent reverse transcription with random hexamers. A single record per CDR3 protein comes from TCRdb applying MiXCR to the immunoSEQ multiplex PCR reads. Of about 120,000 distinct CDR3 sequences in the sample, roughly 90% are singletons; the top ten hold approximately 0.12%. Sequencing was performed on CD8+ T cells from PBMCs. These receptors were obtained from a human donor in good health.

This rearrangement joins TRBV20-1 to TRBJ2-2, with no clear D. The CDR3 extends over 14 amino acids. The germline gives CDR1 DFQATT, CDR2 SNEGSKA (reference sequence). V was pared by 6 bases and J by 4 bases, with 15 bases between. The CDR3 DNA is TGCAGTGCCACCCCCCTAGGTGGCACCGGGGAGCTGTTTTTT. It codes for CSATPLGGTGELFF.

This chain joins TRBV4-2 and TRBJ1-2; the D is unclear. The V gene's germline CDR1 is LGHNA and CDR2 YNFKEQ. Trimming stripped 2 bases from V and 6 bases from J, with 7 bases between. This CDR3 is built from 12 residues. This CDR3 is CASSQPRNGYTF. The CDR3 DNA follows: TGTGCCAGCAGCCAACCGAGAAATGGCTACACCTTC.

The chain links TRBV5-1 to TRBJ2-3; 9 nucleotides line up with TRBD1. V gave up 3 bases and J gave up 2 bases; unmatched junction bases: 4. The germline CDR1 and CDR2 sequences are SGHRS and YFSETQ. This CDR3 is 15 amino acids long. The CDR3 DNA reads as TGCGCCAGCAGCTCCGGGACAGGGCTCACAGATACGCAGTATTTT. Encoded protein: CASSSGTGLTDTQYF.

The chain links TRBV20-1 to TRBJ1-2; 8 bases fit TRBD1. CDR1 is DFQATT, CDR2 SNEGSKA, per germline (reference sequence). The ends lost 6 bases at V and 3 bases at J; junction bases unmatched: 12. The CDR3 covers 15 residues. The CDR3 protein is CSARGGAGGDYGYTF. CDR3 nucleotides: TGCAGTGCCCGTGGAGGGGCAGGGGGCGACTATGGCTACACCTTC.

The V and J genes are TRBV5-6 and TRBJ1-2; 8 bases match TRBD1. Trimming cost V 4 bases and J 8 bases; bases outside gene matches: 4. Germline loops: CDR1 SGHDT, CDR2 YYEEEE. This CDR3 has 12 residues. The CDR3: CASSRTGYGYTF. CDR3 coding DNA: TGTGCCAGCAGCCGGACAGGGTACGGCTACACCTTC. Full variable domain (rest looked up from reference TRBV5-6 and TRBJ1-2): DAGVTQSPTHLIKTRGQQVTLRCSPKSGHDTVSWYQQALGQGPQFIFQYYEEEERQRGNFPDRFSGHQFPNYSSELNVNALLLGDSALYLCASSRTGYGYTFGSGTRLTVV.

DNA for the CDR3: TGTGCCAGCAGCTTAGCTGCCCAAGAGACCCAGTACTTC. Residues: CASSLAAQETQYF. The genes are TRBV7-6 and TRBJ2-5; no clear D gene. CDR1 and CDR2 (germline): SGHVS, FNYEAQ. V was clipped by 0 bases and J by 1 base, with 3 bases between them. The CDR3 sequence is 13 residues long.

J is TRBJ1-5 and V is TRBV7-2; no clear D gene. The CDR3 spans 12 residues. The germline V gene has CDR1 SGHTA and CDR2 FQGNSA. Trimming took 1 base from V and 6 from J, leaving 4 bases between them. CDR3 sequence: CASSLETQPQHF. CDR3 bases: TGTGCCAGCAGCTTAGAGACTCAGCCCCAGCATTTT.

V gene TRBV7-9 combines with J gene TRBJ1-2; D ambiguous. Per germline, CDR1 SEHNR and CDR2 FQNEAQ (reference sequence). The V end lost 5 bases, the J end lost 0 bases, and 10 bases lay between the germline ends. CDR3 length: 14 residues. The CDR3 sequence: CASSPSGANYGYTF. For the CDR3, the DNA is TGTGCCAGCAGCCCCTCCGGCGCTAACTATGGCTACACCTTC.

The table lists this clonotype with a few counts. This sequence joins TRBV4-3 and TRBJ2-2; no clear D. V was cut by 5 bases and J by 1 base, with 8 bases left in between. The CDR3 is 14 amino acids. From germline, CDR1 is LGHNA and CDR2 YSLEER. CDR3 bases: TGCGCCAGCAGCGTAGGGCAGAACACCGGGGAGCTGTTTTTT. Translating it yields CASSVGQNTGELFF.